The clone carrying this TCR beta chain came up once. The sample comes from a study of blood T cell repertoires in COVID-19. The assay was immunoSEQ multiplex PCR, and TCRdb's table has in-frame clones only and misses some. The data contain 65,000 to 85,000 clones, 75% to 85% of them singletons. The V and J ends lost 6 bases and 8 bases respectively, with 8 bases between them. The germline CDR1 and CDR2 sequences are MNHEY and SVGEGT. CDR3 length: 11 residues. This sequence originates from a woman older than 75 with active or convalescent COVID-19. V and J are TRBV6-2 or TRBV6-3 and TRBJ2-1; D is unresolved. The sample taken for sequencing was peripheral blood. Here the CDR3 reads CASSRDHEQFF. CDR3 in DNA: TGTGCCAGCAGCAGAGATCATGAGCAGTTCTTC.